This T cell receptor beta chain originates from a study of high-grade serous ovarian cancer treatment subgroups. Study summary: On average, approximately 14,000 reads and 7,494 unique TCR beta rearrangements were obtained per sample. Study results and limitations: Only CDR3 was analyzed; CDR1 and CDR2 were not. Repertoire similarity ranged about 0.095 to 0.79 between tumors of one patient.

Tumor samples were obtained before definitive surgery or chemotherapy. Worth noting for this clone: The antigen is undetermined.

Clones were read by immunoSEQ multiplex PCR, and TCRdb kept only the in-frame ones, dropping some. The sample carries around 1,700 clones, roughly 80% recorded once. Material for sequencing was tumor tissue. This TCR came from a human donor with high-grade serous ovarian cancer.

CDR3 nucleotide sequence: TGTGCCAGCAGCGCCCTGCGCGGGGGGCGCACAGATACGCAGTATTTT. Protein sequence: CASSALRGGRTDTQYF. This chain connects TRBV4-2 to TRBJ2-3; 8 bases align to TRBD2. From germline, CDR1 is LGHNA and CDR2 YNFKEQ. This CDR3 region has 16 residues. Trimming removed 5 bases from V and 1 base from J; junction bases left unmatched: 8.